This passage covers 22 T cell receptor beta chains from one sample sequenced in a study of human T cells and chemical hapten exposure. TCRdb itself ran the RACE reads through MiXCR, one entry per CDR3 protein. The table shows about 71,000 distinct CDR3 sequences, with roughly 9.2% occurring only once. The time point here: patch test 1, 2 weeks after DPC sensitization. Described treatment: therapeutic diphenylcyclopropenone sensitization with weekly scalp DPC. The material was whole blood, obtained in connection with sensitization to the hapten diphenylcyclopropenone (DPC). The receptors here all came from a middle-aged woman with alopecia areata. Some clones in this sample may be carry-over from other donors' samples.

V and J are TRBV12-3 or TRBV12-4 and TRBJ1-2; TRBD1 aligns across 7 bases. J was trimmed by 1 base and V by 5 bases; bases with no gene match: 7. CDR3 length: 15 residues. The CDR3 nucleotides read TGTGCCAGCAGTAGGGACAGACATTTTAACTATGGCTACACCTTC. Protein product: CASSRDRHFNYGYTF.

The sample holds many counts of this clonotype. This chain uses TRBV9 with TRBJ2-5; D is ambiguous. The length of the CDR3 is 14 residues. Germline V CDR1 and CDR2: SGDLS, YYNGEE. V lost 1 base and J lost 3, with 10 bases in between. CDR3 residues: CASSVRSSKETQYF. CDR3 DNA sequence: TGTGCCAGCAGCGTACGGTCGTCGAAAGAGACCCAGTACTTC.

This clonotype was observed at least ten times. The gene calls are TRBV6-5 and TRBJ1-3; no firm D call. This CDR3 has 16 amino acids. Trimming stripped 5 bases from V and 0 bases from J, with 14 bases between. The V gene's germline CDR1 is MNHEY and CDR2 SVGAGI. In DNA, the CDR3 is TGTGCCAGCAGTACAGTAACCCGCGGCTCTGGAAACACCATATATTTT. Protein sequence: CASSTVTRGSGNTIYF.

This clonotype was found a few times. V usage is TRBV6-5 and J usage is TRBJ1-1; maybe TRBD1 (5 bases). V dropped 6 bases and J dropped 5 bases, with 19 bases sitting between them. The CDR3 has 15 amino acids. CDR1 is MNHEY and CDR2 is SVGAGI in the germline V gene. The CDR3 DNA reads TGTGCCAGCAGCACCAGGACACTCGGGGGAACTGAAGCTTTCTTT. Protein: CASSTRTLGGTEAFF.

This clonotype was observed at least ten times. The chain combines TRBV6-5 with TRBJ2-6, with D maybe TRBD1 (6 bases). Germline V gene sequence: CDR1 MNHEY, CDR2 SVGAGI. With 1 base removed from V and 0 bases from J, the gap between germline ends came to 10 bases. This CDR3 comprises 17 residues. The CDR3 DNA sequence: TGTGCCAGCAGTTACTGGCAGGGGTCCTCTGGGGCCAACGTCCTGACTTTC. Protein product: CASSYWQGSSGANVLTF.

Notes on this clonotype: This may be a read error: a much more frequent sequence differs by one nucleotide. No conserved phenylalanine or tryptophan is present at the end of the CDR3, so a read error is the likely explanation. This rearrangement joins TRBV6-5 to TRBJ2-3; D is possibly TRBD2 (6 bases). The CDR3 length is 12 residues. The germline V and J ends were trimmed by 4 bases and 10 bases, with 12 bases remaining between them. CDR1 and CDR2 from the germline V gene are MNHEY and SVGAGI. The CDR3 coding sequence is TGTGCCAGCAGTTCAGGACTACTCGCGCAGTATTCT. Encoded protein: CASSSGLLAQYS.

In this sample, this clonotype turned up many times. J is TRBJ2-7 and V is TRBV20-1; 7 nucleotides match TRBD1. Germline V gives CDR1 DFQATT, CDR2 SNEGSKA (reference sequence). Germline trimming cut 6 bases from V and 3 bases from J; bases unmatched to any gene: 8. The CDR3 covers 13 residues. The chain's CDR3 is CSATGQGVYEQYF. In DNA, the CDR3 is TGCAGTGCCACTGGGCAGGGGGTCTACGAGCAGTACTTC.

This clonotype was counted ten times or more. V usage is TRBV28 and J usage is TRBJ1-2; D gene unclear. Trimming took 6 bases from V and 1 from J, leaving 12 bases between them. The germline gives CDR1 MDHEN, CDR2 SYDVKM. The CDR3 extends over 14 amino acids. The CDR3, as DNA: TGTGCCAGCAGCCCCCAGCGGCGTAACTATGGCTACACCTTC. Its protein is CASSPQRRNYGYTF.

This clonotype appeared many times. The chain has TRBV7-8 and TRBJ1-4; 7 bases line up with TRBD1. Germline CDR1 and CDR2: SGHVS and FQNEAQ. This CDR3 is built from 18 residues. Trimming took 5 bases from V and 0 from J; bases not matched to a gene: 12. Written as DNA, the CDR3 is TGTGCCAGCAGCAACCGACAGGGAGGAGCAGCAACTAATGAAAAACTGTTTTTT. Protein: CASSNRQGGAATNEKLFF.

In its sample, this clonotype was seen many times. V gene TRBV5-1 combines with J gene TRBJ1-2; 7 nucleotides line up with TRBD1. CDR3 size: 13 residues. Germline CDR1 SGHRS, CDR2 YFSETQ. After removal of 4 bases from V and 7 bases from J, the junction contained 7 bases not matched to a gene. CDR3 nucleotide sequence: TGCGCCAGCAGCCAGCAGGGGGGACGTGGCTACACCTTC. The encoded protein is CASSQQGGRGYTF.

Notes on this clonotype: A read error may account for a junction end that differs from germline. The chain employs TRBV28 and TRBJ2-7; D is unclear. The CDR3 extends over 12 amino acids. Per the germline V gene, CDR1 is MDHEN and CDR2 is SYDVKM. As DNA, the CDR3 is TGTGCCTGCAGCTGGCTTACCGGAGAGCAGTACTTC. Translated, it gives CACSWLTGEQYF.

This clonotype was recorded at least ten times. This chain joins TRBV3-1 and TRBJ2-7; perhaps TRBD2 as D (5 bases). Germline loops: CDR1 LGHDT, CDR2 YNNKEL (reference sequence). Trimming took 4 bases from V and 5 from J, leaving 9 bases between them. This CDR3 is 12 amino acids long. The DNA for the CDR3 is TGTGCCAGCAGCCGGACTGCACACGAGCAGTACTTC. This gives the protein CASSRTAHEQYF.

This clonotype has more than one count but fewer than ten. The DNA of the CDR3 is TGTGCCAGCAGTTCTCCAGGGGGTACCATGAACACTGAAGCTTTCTTT. Its translation: CASSSPGGTMNTEAFF. The gene calls are TRBV28 and TRBJ1-1; 7 bases fit TRBD1. The V gene's germline CDR1 is MDHEN and CDR2 SYDVKM. The V segment lost 4 bases and the J segment 0 bases; nucleotides outside the gene matches: 8. CDR3 length equals 16 residues.

The rearrangement uses TRBV7-3 and TRBJ2-7; 7 positions agree with TRBD2. After removal of 8 bases from V and 3 bases from J, the junction contained 7 bases not matched to a gene. Germline CDR1 is SGHTA and CDR2 is FQGTGA. CDR3 length: 13 amino acids. DNA for the CDR3: TGTGCCAGCTCCGGGGGGAGAAACTACGAGCAGTACTTC. Its translation is CASSGGRNYEQYF. Based on the CDR3 plus reference TRBV7-3 and TRBJ2-7, the full variable domain is GAGVSQTPSNKVTEKGKYVELRCDPISGHTALYWYRQSLGQGPEFLIYFQGTGAADDSGLPNDRFFAVRPEGSVSTLKIQRTERGDSAVYLCASSGGRNYEQYFGPGTRLTVT.

This clonotype was seen repeatedly, ten times or more. The V gene is TRBV18, the J gene TRBJ2-3, with D tentatively TRBD1 or TRBD2 (5 bases each). The CDR3 length is 14 residues. Per the germline V gene, CDR1 is KGHSH and CDR2 is LQKENI. With 6 bases removed from V and 2 bases from J, the gap between germline ends came to 12 bases. As DNA, the CDR3 is TGTGCCAGCTCGACGGGGACCTACACAGATACGCAGTATTTT. It is translated as CASSTGTYTDTQYF.

This clonotype was observed many times. This rearrangement joins TRBV7-9 to TRBJ1-3; no firm D call. The CDR3 sequence is 15 residues long. Deletions cut 0 bases from V and 0 bases from J, with 6 bases between. Per germline, CDR1 SEHNR and CDR2 FQNEAQ (reference sequence). CDR3 sequence (DNA): TGTGCCAGCAGCTTAGCCGGGAGCTCTGGAAACACCATATATTTT. This gives the protein CASSLAGSSGNTIYF.

This clonotype was seen many times. V usage is TRBV5-1 and J usage is TRBJ1-1; perhaps TRBD1 as D (5 bases). The CDR3 is 14 amino acids. V lost 4 bases, J lost 5 bases, and 15 bases lay in between. Germline V gives CDR1 SGHRS, CDR2 YFSETQ. The CDR3 coding sequence is TGCGCCAGCAGCCTAGGGACTTATAGGACTGAAGCTTTCTTT. The encoded protein is CASSLGTYRTEAFF.

This clonotype has only a few counts. This sequence joins TRBV2 and TRBJ1-2; 11 bases fit TRBD1. CDR1 and CDR2 from the germline V gene are SNHLY and FYNNEI. The CDR3 length is 15 residues. The junction had 6 bases not matched to a gene; V was cut back by 2 bases and J by 7 bases. CDR3: CASSESDRGQGGYTF. Here the CDR3 DNA reads TGTGCCAGCAGTGAATCGGACAGGGGGCAGGGTGGCTACACCTTC.

CDR3 coding DNA: TGTGCCAGCACCCCGACAGGCTCCTACGAGCAGTACTTC. It codes for CASTPTGSYEQYF. This chain uses TRBV6-5 with TRBJ2-7; D possibly corresponds to TRBD1 (6 bases). This CDR3 has 13 amino acids. V shed 7 bases and J shed 0 bases, with 10 bases lying between them. Germline lookup yields CDR1 MNHEY and CDR2 SVGAGI.

The chain employs TRBV6-2 or TRBV6-3 and TRBJ2-1; perhaps TRBD1 as D (6 bases). The germline V gene encodes CDR1 MNHEY and CDR2 SVGEGT. With 2 bases removed from V and 4 bases from J, the gap between germline ends came to 15 bases. This CDR3 comprises 16 residues. In DNA form, the CDR3 reads TGTGCCAGCAGTTACCCCCCCCGGACAGCTTACAATGAGCAGTTCTTC. Translation: CASSYPPRTAYNEQFF.

This clonotype was detected ten times or more. This chain joins TRBV7-8 and TRBJ1-1; D gene uncertain. Germline CDR1 reads SGHVS; CDR2 reads FQNEAQ. This CDR3 is 12 amino acids long. The V and J ends lost 5 bases and 2 bases respectively, with 6 bases between them. The CDR3 loop is CASSHHNTEAFF. In nucleotides, the CDR3 is TGTGCCAGCAGCCATCACAACACTGAAGCTTTCTTT.

This clonotype was counted at least ten times. The J gene is TRBJ2-2, the V gene TRBV27, with D uncertain. From germline, CDR1 is MNHEY and CDR2 SMNVEV (reference sequence). This CDR3 spans 15 amino acids. The V gene lost 2 bases and the J gene lost 4 bases, with 11 bases spanning the gap. DNA of the CDR3: TGTGCCAGCAGTTTAATGGGGATCGGCACCGGGGAGCTGTTTTTT. Translation: CASSLMGIGTGELFF.